This T cell receptor (beta chain) was observed in a study of cytomegalovirus exposure and HLA in healthy donors. Amplification used 60 Vbeta primers and 13 Jbeta primers. Sequencing was performed with immunoSEQ multiplex PCR; in TCRdb, only in-frame clones are kept and a portion is missing. This table has about 180,000 clones, around 76% appearing once. This clone showed up just once. Trimming removed 2 bases from V and 5 bases from J; junction bases left unmatched: 3. This CDR3 is built from 15 residues. The germline V gene has CDR1 WSHSY and CDR2 SAAADI. The sequence derives from a woman under 40 in good health and CMV-seropositive. The rearrangement links TRBV10-2 to TRBJ2-1; 10 bases match TRBD2. The sample was PBMCs. CDR3 DNA: TGCGCCAGCAGTGAGAAGCGGGGGGGCGACAATGAGCAGTTCTTC. It encodes CASSEKRGGDNEQFF.